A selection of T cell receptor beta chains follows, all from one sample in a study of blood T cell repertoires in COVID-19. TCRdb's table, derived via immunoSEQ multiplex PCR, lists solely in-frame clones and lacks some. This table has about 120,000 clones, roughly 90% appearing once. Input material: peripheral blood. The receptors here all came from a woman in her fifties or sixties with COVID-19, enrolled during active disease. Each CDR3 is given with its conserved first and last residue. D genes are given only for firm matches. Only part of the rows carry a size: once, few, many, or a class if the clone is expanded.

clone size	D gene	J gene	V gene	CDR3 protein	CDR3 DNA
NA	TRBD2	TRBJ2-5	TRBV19	CASSSLAGDGETQYF	TGTGCCAGTAGTTCCTTAGCGGGGGACGGGGAGACCCAGTACTTC
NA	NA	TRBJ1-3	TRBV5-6	CASKRKAWAGPDPGNTIYF	TGTGCCAGCAAAAGGAAGGCTTGGGCAGGTCCAGATCCTGGAAACACCATATATTTT
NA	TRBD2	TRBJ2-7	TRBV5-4	CASSLALAGEAEQYF	TGTGCCAGCAGCTTGGCTTTGGCGGGGGAAGCCGAGCAGTACTTC
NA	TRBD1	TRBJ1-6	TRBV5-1	CASSSLPGQSYNSPLHF	TGCGCCAGCAGCTCTCTACCGGGACAGAGCTATAATTCACCCCTCCACTTT
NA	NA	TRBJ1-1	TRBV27	CASSSSSRRDASMNTEAFF	TGTGCCAGCAGTTCCTCCTCCCGCAGGGATGCATCGATGAACACTGAAGCTTTCTTT
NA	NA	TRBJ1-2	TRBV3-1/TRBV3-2	CASSQVFVEGYGYTF	TGTGCCAGCAGCCAAGTCTTCGTGGAGGGATATGGCTACACCTTC
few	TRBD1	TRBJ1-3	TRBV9	CASSDPGQAGRNTIYF	TGTGCCAGCAGCGATCCGGGACAGGCAGGTCGAAACACCATATATTTT
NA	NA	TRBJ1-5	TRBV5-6	CASSFQGYQPQHF	TGTGCCAGCAGCTTTCAGGGGTATCAGCCCCAGCATTTT
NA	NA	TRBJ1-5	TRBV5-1	CASSLDPGNSNQPQHF	TGCGCCAGCAGCTTGGACCCCGGTAATAGCAATCAGCCCCAGCATTTT
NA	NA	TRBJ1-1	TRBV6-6	CASQNGQLNTEAFF	TGTGCCAGCCAGAACGGACAGCTAAACACTGAAGCTTTCTTT
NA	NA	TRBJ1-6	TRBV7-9	CASSLDHSPNSPLHF	TGTGCCAGCAGCTTAGATCACAGTCCAAATTCACCCCTCCACTTT
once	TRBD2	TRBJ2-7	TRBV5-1	CASSQVGGLYEQYF	TGCGCCAGCAGCCAGGTGGGAGGGCTGTACGAGCAGTACTTC
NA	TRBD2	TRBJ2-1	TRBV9	CASSRSGGAYNEQFF	TGTGCCAGCAGCCGTAGCGGGGGGGCCTACAATGAGCAGTTCTTC
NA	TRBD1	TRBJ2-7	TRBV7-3	CASSKTGGGEQYF	TGTGCCAGCAGCAAAACAGGGGGAGGCGAGCAGTACTTC
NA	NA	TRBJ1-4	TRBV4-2	CASAGGANEKLFF	TGTGCCAGCGCCGGCGGGGCTAATGAAAAACTGTTTTTT
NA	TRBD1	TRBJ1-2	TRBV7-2	CASSPRDRVGYTF	TGTGCCAGCAGCCCCCGGGACAGGGTTGGCTACACCTTC
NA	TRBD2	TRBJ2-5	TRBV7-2	CASSLRLAGRQETQYF	TGTGCCAGCAGCCTAAGACTAGCGGGGAGGCAAGAGACCCAGTACTTC
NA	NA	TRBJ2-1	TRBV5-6	CASTRGLPTYNEQFF	TGTGCCAGCACCCGAGGACTGCCAACCTACAATGAGCAGTTCTTC
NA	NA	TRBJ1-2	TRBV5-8	CASSFLSGPEPQGNYGYTF	TGTGCCAGCAGCTTCCTCAGCGGGCCCGAGCCCCAAGGCAACTATGGCTACACCTTC
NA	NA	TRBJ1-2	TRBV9	CASSVAERGRYGYTF	TGTGCCAGCAGCGTAGCTGAAAGGGGCCGATATGGCTACACCTTC
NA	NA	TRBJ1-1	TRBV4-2	CASSQEPGMNTEAFF	TGTGCCAGCAGCCAAGAACCAGGCATGAACACTGAAGCTTTCTTT
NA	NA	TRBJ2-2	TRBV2	CASSEELAGELFF	TGTGCCAGCAGTGAGGAGTTGGCCGGGGAGCTGTTTTTT
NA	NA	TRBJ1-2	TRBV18	CASSPPNGPYGYTF	TGTGCCAGCTCACCACCGAATGGGCCCTATGGCTACACCTTC
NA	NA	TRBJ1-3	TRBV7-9	CASSPPPGGKGNTIYF	TGTGCCAGCAGCCCGCCCCCGGGGGGAAAGGGAAACACCATATATTTT
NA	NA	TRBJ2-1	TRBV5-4	CASSRDGSSYNEQFF	TGTGCCAGCAGCCGGGACGGGAGCTCCTACAATGAGCAGTTCTTC
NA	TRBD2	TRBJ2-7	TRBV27	CASSVSGGRAYEQYF	TGTGCCAGCAGTGTTAGCGGGGGGCGCGCCTACGAGCAGTACTTC
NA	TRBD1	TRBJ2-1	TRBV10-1	CANLDRVFCSYNEQFF	TGCGCCAATTTAGACAGGGTTTTTTGCTCCTACAATGAGCAGTTCTTC
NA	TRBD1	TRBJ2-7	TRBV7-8	CASSLGTGGTYEQYF	TGTGCCAGCAGCTTAGGGACAGGGGGCACCTACGAGCAGTACTTC
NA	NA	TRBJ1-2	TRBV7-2	CASSTLDGLYGYTF	TGTGCCAGCAGCACCTTGGACGGACTCTATGGCTACACCTTC
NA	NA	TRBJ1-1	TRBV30	CAWSVISSDTEAFF	TGTGCCTGGAGTGTAATCAGTTCTGACACTGAAGCTTTCTTT
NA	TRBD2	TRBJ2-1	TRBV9	CASSVGLAAYNEQFF	TGTGCCAGCAGCGTAGGGCTAGCGGCCTACAATGAGCAGTTCTTC
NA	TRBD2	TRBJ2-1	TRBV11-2	CASSLDGVAGGEEQFF	TGTGCCAGCAGCTTAGATGGGGTAGCGGGGGGTGAAGAGCAGTTCTTC
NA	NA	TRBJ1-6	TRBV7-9	CASSLGQGYNSPLHF	TGTGCCAGCAGCTTAGGGCAGGGGTATAATTCACCCCTCCACTTT
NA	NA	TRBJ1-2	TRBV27	CASRQGWGYTF	TGTGCCAGCAGACAGGGTTGGGGCTACACCTTC
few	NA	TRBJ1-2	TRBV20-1	CSASSSRGYTF	TGCAGTGCTAGTAGCTCGCGTGGCTACACCTTC
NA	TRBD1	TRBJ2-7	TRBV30	CAWSEGAPYEQYF	TGTGCCTGGAGCGAGGGGGCACCCTACGAGCAGTACTTC
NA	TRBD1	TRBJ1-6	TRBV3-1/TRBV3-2	CASSQRQGDNSPLHF	TGTGCCAGCAGCCAACGACAGGGGGATAATTCACCCCTCCACTTT
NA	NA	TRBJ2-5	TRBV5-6	CASSLSGTPKTQYF	TGTGCCAGCAGCTTGTCCGGGACTCCCAAGACCCAGTACTTC
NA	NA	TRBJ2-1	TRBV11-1	CASSHHGDSLNNEQFF	TGTGCCAGCAGCCATCACGGCGACAGTCTGAACAATGAGCAGTTCTTC
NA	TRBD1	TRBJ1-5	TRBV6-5	CASTVGGPNQPQHF	TGTGCCAGCACGGTAGGGGGCCCCAATCAGCCCCAGCATTTT
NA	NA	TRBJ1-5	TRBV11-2	CASSLDGGFLTPQHF	TGTGCCAGCAGCTTAGATGGGGGGTTTCTCACGCCCCAGCATTTT